These 6 T cell receptor beta chains originate from one sample sequenced in a study of technical replicates of blood from a few donors. TCRdb's table, derived via immunoSEQ multiplex PCR, lists solely in-frame clones and lacks some. The repertoire holds approximately 81,000 clones, with approximately 95% as singletons. The specimen sequenced was T cells isolated from PBMCs. The receptors were gathered from a human donor in good health.

V is TRBV27 and J is TRBJ1-4; D may be TRBD1 (5 bases). V was shortened by 6 bases and J by 8 bases, with 10 bases between the two germline ends. The CDR3 runs 12 residues. CDR1 and CDR2 (germline): MNHEY, SMNVEV (reference sequence). The CDR3 bases are TGTGCCAGCAGATTCCAGGGCGAAAAACTGTTTTTT. Residues: CASRFQGEKLFF.

This chain uses TRBV6-1 with TRBJ1-2; D unresolved. Trimming shortened V by 0 bases and J by 4 bases, and 6 bases separated the two germline ends. The germline gives CDR1 MNHNS, CDR2 SASEGT. This CDR3 has 13 residues. CDR3 coding DNA: TGTGCCAGCAGTGAAGCCGGGTCCTATGGCTACACCTTC. Translated: CASSEAGSYGYTF.

V gene TRBV6-6 combines with J gene TRBJ1-5, with a tentative D call TRBD1 (6 bases). V was clipped by 1 base and J by 13 bases, with 14 bases between them. The CDR3 has 13 amino acids. CDR1 MNHNY and CDR2 SVGAGI come from the germline V gene (reference sequence). The CDR3 region is CASSYYPGQTQHF. The CDR3 region has the DNA TGTGCCAGCAGTTACTACCCGGGACAAACTCAGCATTTT.

The chain links TRBV7-9 to TRBJ1-1; no clear D gene. This CDR3 has 12 residues. Germline CDR1 SEHNR, CDR2 FQNEAQ (reference sequence). The ends were cut back, 5 bases at V and 6 bases at J, with 10 bases in the middle. As DNA, the CDR3 is TGTGCCAGCAGCCCTAGTCGACCTGAAGCTTTCTTT. It yields the protein CASSPSRPEAFF.

The gene calls are TRBV5-4 and TRBJ2-7; TRBD1 is a possible D gene (5 bases). Trimming stripped 4 bases from V and 3 bases from J, with 11 bases between. CDR1 is SGHNT and CDR2 is YYREEE in the germline V gene (reference sequence). The CDR3 is 13 residues long. The DNA for the CDR3 is TGTGCCAGCAGCGACTTAAGGGGCTACGAGCAGTACTTC. Translation: CASSDLRGYEQYF.

The V call is TRBV5-4, the J call TRBJ2-7; maybe TRBD1 (6 bases). The CDR3 is made up of 12 amino acids. The germline gives CDR1 SGHNT, CDR2 YYREEE (reference sequence). The ends were cut back, 1 base at V and 5 bases at J, with 7 bases in the middle. CDR3 DNA: TGTGCCAGCAGCTTGTCAGGGGACGAGCAGTACTTC. Protein sequence: CASSLSGDEQYF.